These T cell receptor beta chains were read from a single sample in a study of blood T cell repertoires in COVID-19. The protocol was immunoSEQ multiplex PCR, while the TCRdb copy is restricted to in-frame clones and leaves out a portion. This sample has 200,000 to 250,000 clones, with about 85% found just once. Sequenced sample: PBMCs or T cells enriched from blood (not recorded which). The receptors shown here come from a young man who had recovered from COVID-19. CDR3s include the opening cysteine and the closing phenylalanine or tryptophan. D genes are given only for firm matches. Not every row has a clone size; where given, it reads once, few, many or a size class.

J gene: TRBJ2-5; V gene: TRBV7-8; D gene: TRBD2; clone size: .; CDR3 DNA: TGTGCCAGCAGTCGGGGGGTGCAAGAGACCCAGTACTTC; CDR3 protein: CASSRGVQETQYF
J gene: TRBJ1-6; V gene: TRBV7-9; D gene: .; clone size: .; CDR3 DNA: TGTGCCAGCAGCTCCGGGCAGGGAAGGCCCCTCCACTTT; CDR3 protein: CASSSGQGRPLHF
J gene: TRBJ2-2; V gene: TRBV5-1; D gene: .; clone size: .; CDR3 DNA: TGCGCCAGCAGCTTGCGGGACAGCGGGAGTTCCGGGGAGCTGTTTTTT; CDR3 protein: CASSLRDSGSSGELFF
J gene: TRBJ1-2; V gene: TRBV5-1; D gene: .; clone size: .; CDR3 DNA: TGCGCCAGCAGCCCGGACAGTAGAGACTATGGCTACACCTTC; CDR3 protein: CASSPDSRDYGYTF
J gene: TRBJ1-1; V gene: TRBV27; D gene: .; clone size: .; CDR3 DNA: TGTGCCAGCAGTTTAAGGGACATGAACACTGAAGCTTTCTTT; CDR3 protein: CASSLRDMNTEAFF
J gene: TRBJ1-5; V gene: TRBV5-1; D gene: TRBD1; clone size: once; CDR3 DNA: TGCGCCAGCAGCGAGACAGGGGTAAATCAGCCCCAGCATTTT; CDR3 protein: CASSETGVNQPQHF
J gene: TRBJ2-1; V gene: TRBV9; D gene: .; clone size: .; CDR3 DNA: TGTGCCAGCAGCGTAGATGAGGCGGGGGCCCGTGGTGAGCAGTTCTTC; CDR3 protein: CASSVDEAGARGEQFF
J gene: TRBJ1-5; V gene: TRBV6-6; D gene: .; clone size: .; CDR3 DNA: TGTGCCATCACCACAGGCAATCAGCCCCAGCATTTT; CDR3 protein: CAITTGNQPQHF
J gene: TRBJ2-1; V gene: TRBV28; D gene: TRBD2; clone size: .; CDR3 DNA: TGTGCCAGCAGTACCCGGACTAGCGGCAACTACAATGAGCAGTTCTTC; CDR3 protein: CASSTRTSGNYNEQFF
J gene: TRBJ1-2; V gene: TRBV19; D gene: TRBD1; clone size: .; CDR3 DNA: TGTGCCAGTAGTATTTATCCTGGGACAGGGAACAGCGGCTACACCTTC; CDR3 protein: CASSIYPGTGNSGYTF
J gene: TRBJ2-1; V gene: TRBV6-5; D gene: TRBD2; clone size: .; CDR3 DNA: TGTGCCAGCCAAACTGATCAGGGACTAGGGCGTGAGCAGTTCTTC; CDR3 protein: CASQTDQGLGREQFF
J gene: TRBJ1-5; V gene: TRBV19; D gene: .; clone size: .; CDR3 DNA: TGTGCCAGTAGTATAGATTTAATAGGCAGGGGAAATCAGCCCCAGCATTTT; CDR3 protein: CASSIDLIGRGNQPQHF
J gene: TRBJ1-1; V gene: TRBV7-2; D gene: .; clone size: .; CDR3 DNA: TGTGCCAGCAGCTTTGGCAGGGTCGCTGAAGCTTTCTTT; CDR3 protein: CASSFGRVAEAFF
J gene: TRBJ1-5; V gene: TRBV28; D gene: .; clone size: .; CDR3 DNA: TGTGCCAGCAGTTTGACGGAGGGTTACAATCAGCCCCAGCATTTT; CDR3 protein: CASSLTEGYNQPQHF
J gene: TRBJ1-2; V gene: TRBV27; D gene: .; clone size: few; CDR3 DNA: TGTGCCAGCAGTTTCCATGTAACCAGGACTGGAGGCTACACCTTC; CDR3 protein: CASSFHVTRTGGYTF
J gene: TRBJ2-7; V gene: TRBV27; D gene: TRBD1; clone size: .; CDR3 DNA: TGTGCCAGCAGTTTATTGGGACAGGGGATCTACGAGCAGTACTTC; CDR3 protein: CASSLLGQGIYEQYF
J gene: TRBJ1-1; V gene: TRBV25-1; D gene: .; clone size: .; CDR3 DNA: TGTGCCAGCAGTGCGGCAGGGCGCGCTGAAGCTTTCTTT; CDR3 protein: CASSAAGRAEAFF
J gene: TRBJ2-1; V gene: TRBV27; D gene: .; clone size: .; CDR3 DNA: TGTGCCAGCAGTTTACGACTAACGGGTGAGCAGTTCTTC; CDR3 protein: CASSLRLTGEQFF
J gene: TRBJ2-7; V gene: TRBV9; D gene: .; clone size: .; CDR3 DNA: TGTGCCAGCAGCGTAGAAGCGGGTCCTAGCTCCTACGAGCAGTACTTC; CDR3 protein: CASSVEAGPSSYEQYF
J gene: TRBJ2-7; V gene: TRBV18; D gene: .; clone size: .; CDR3 DNA: TGTGCCAGCTCACCACTAGCCGAAACCTACGAGCAGTACTTC; CDR3 protein: CASSPLAETYEQYF
J gene: TRBJ2-5; V gene: TRBV6-4; D gene: .; clone size: .; CDR3 DNA: TGTGCCAGCAGTGAGGAGGGGGGGGCTAGCCAAGAGACCCAGTACTTC; CDR3 protein: CASSEEGGASQETQYF
J gene: TRBJ2-2; V gene: TRBV24-1; D gene: TRBD1; clone size: few; CDR3 DNA: TGTGCCACCAGTGAGGCGGGACAGGGGGCGAGCTTGGCCGGGGAGCTGTTTTTT; CDR3 protein: CATSEAGQGASLAGELFF
J gene: TRBJ1-2; V gene: TRBV7-8; D gene: TRBD1; clone size: few; CDR3 DNA: TGTGCCAGCAGCCTACAGGGGACCTATGGCTACACCTTC; CDR3 protein: CASSLQGTYGYTF
J gene: TRBJ2-5; V gene: TRBV18; D gene: .; clone size: .; CDR3 DNA: TGTGCCAGCTCACCTTTTGCGGAGACCCAGTACTTC; CDR3 protein: CASSPFAETQYF
J gene: TRBJ1-1; V gene: TRBV11-2; D gene: .; clone size: .; CDR3 DNA: TGTGCCAGCAGCTTACAGGGCAGCACTGAAGCTTTCTTT; CDR3 protein: CASSLQGSTEAFF
J gene: TRBJ1-2; V gene: TRBV9; D gene: .; clone size: once; CDR3 DNA: TGTGCCAGCAGCGTAGCTACGGGTTACTATGGCTACACCTTC; CDR3 protein: CASSVATGYYGYTF
J gene: TRBJ2-7; V gene: TRBV7-2; D gene: .; clone size: .; CDR3 DNA: TGTGCCAGCAGCTTAAGTCAGGGAAGCTCCTACGAGCAGTACTTC; CDR3 protein: CASSLSQGSSYEQYF
J gene: TRBJ2-1; V gene: TRBV4-1; D gene: .; clone size: .; CDR3 DNA: TGCGCCAGCAGCCAGGTCATTGCGGGTTCCATCAATGAGCAGTTCTTC; CDR3 protein: CASSQVIAGSINEQFF
J gene: TRBJ1-1; V gene: TRBV9; D gene: TRBD1; clone size: .; CDR3 DNA: TGTGCCAGCAGCATTTTAGGGACAGGGGTTTGGACTGAAGCTTTCTTT; CDR3 protein: CASSILGTGVWTEAFF
J gene: TRBJ2-3; V gene: TRBV25-1; D gene: TRBD2; clone size: few; CDR3 DNA: TGTGCCAGCAGTGAATACGGGGGGAGCACAGATACGCAGTATTTT; CDR3 protein: CASSEYGGSTDTQYF
J gene: TRBJ1-3; V gene: TRBV2; D gene: .; clone size: .; CDR3 DNA: TGTGCCAGCAGTGAGCAGGGGAAAGGAAACACCATATATTTT; CDR3 protein: CASSEQGKGNTIYF
J gene: TRBJ2-1; V gene: TRBV11-2; D gene: TRBD2; clone size: .; CDR3 DNA: TGTGCCAGCAGCGCCCTCGTTCGGGGGAGGGCCTACAATGAGCAGTTCTTC; CDR3 protein: CASSALVRGRAYNEQFF
J gene: TRBJ2-3; V gene: TRBV29-1; D gene: TRBD2; clone size: .; CDR3 DNA: TGCAGCGTTGAAGGGACTAGCGGGAGGTTAGTAGATACGCAGTATTTT; CDR3 protein: CSVEGTSGRLVDTQYF
J gene: TRBJ2-2; V gene: TRBV2; D gene: .; clone size: .; CDR3 DNA: TGTGCCAGCAGTGAACGGGAGATAAACACCGGGGAGCTGTTTTTT; CDR3 protein: CASSEREINTGELFF
J gene: TRBJ1-1; V gene: TRBV5-6; D gene: TRBD1; clone size: .; CDR3 DNA: TGTGCCAGCAGCTTTGACAGGGACGCTGAAGCTTTCTTT; CDR3 protein: CASSFDRDAEAFF
J gene: TRBJ1-2; V gene: TRBV28; D gene: .; clone size: .; CDR3 DNA: TGTGCCAGCCGGGAAGGGACAAAGTATGGCTACACCTTC; CDR3 protein: CASREGTKYGYTF
J gene: TRBJ1-2; V gene: TRBV6-5; D gene: TRBD1; clone size: few; CDR3 DNA: TGTGCCAGCACTTCACAGGGGACCTCGGGAGGCTACACCTTC; CDR3 protein: CASTSQGTSGGYTF
J gene: TRBJ2-7; V gene: TRBV10-2; D gene: .; clone size: once; CDR3 DNA: TGCGCCAGCAGTGAGTCGCTATACGAGCAGTACTTC; CDR3 protein: CASSESLYEQYF
J gene: TRBJ1-2; V gene: TRBV2; D gene: TRBD1; clone size: .; CDR3 DNA: TGTGCCAGCAGTACACAGGGGAACTATGGCTACACCTTC; CDR3 protein: CASSTQGNYGYTF
J gene: TRBJ2-7; V gene: TRBV5-1; D gene: .; clone size: .; CDR3 DNA: TGCGCCAGCAGCTTGGATGGAGTTGGGGAGCAGTACTTC; CDR3 protein: CASSLDGVGEQYF
J gene: TRBJ2-4; V gene: TRBV6-1; D gene: TRBD2; clone size: once; CDR3 DNA: TGTGCCAGCAGTGAAGCGCTTGGGGGACTAGCGGGAGGGGCCAAAAACATTCAGTACTTC; CDR3 protein: CASSEALGGLAGGAKNIQYF
J gene: TRBJ1-5; V gene: TRBV21-1; D gene: .; clone size: .; CDR3 DNA: TGTGCCAGCAAACCGGGGAGCAATCAGCCCCAGCATTTT; CDR3 protein: CASKPGSNQPQHF
J gene: TRBJ1-2; V gene: TRBV24-1; D gene: TRBD1; clone size: .; CDR3 DNA: TGTGCCACCGGGACAGAAGGGGACTATGGCTACACCTTC; CDR3 protein: CATGTEGDYGYTF
J gene: TRBJ2-7; V gene: TRBV5-1; D gene: TRBD1; clone size: .; CDR3 DNA: TGCGCCAGCAGCCGGGACAGGGTGAGGACCTACGAGCAGTACTTC; CDR3 protein: CASSRDRVRTYEQYF
J gene: TRBJ1-3; V gene: TRBV10-3; D gene: .; clone size: .; CDR3 DNA: TGTGCCACCGCGTCCCCCAGCAGGAGGGGAAACACCATATATTTT; CDR3 protein: CATASPSRRGNTIYF
J gene: TRBJ2-1; V gene: TRBV11-2; D gene: .; clone size: .; CDR3 DNA: TGTGCCAGCAGCCCCCAGGGTTTTCAAGCGCAGTTCTTC; CDR3 protein: CASSPQGFQAQFF
J gene: TRBJ1-5; V gene: TRBV19; D gene: .; clone size: .; CDR3 DNA: TGTGCCAGTAGTGACGGGACACCAATTCCCGTCCAGCATTTT; CDR3 protein: CASSDGTPIPVQHF
J gene: TRBJ1-5; V gene: TRBV28; D gene: .; clone size: .; CDR3 DNA: TGTGCCAGCAGTTCGCAGGGTCATAGCAATCAGCCCCAGCATTTT; CDR3 protein: CASSSQGHSNQPQHF
J gene: TRBJ2-1; V gene: TRBV6-5; D gene: .; clone size: .; CDR3 DNA: TGTGCCAGCAGTTCCAGGAGGCGCCCCTACAATGAGCAGTTCTTC; CDR3 protein: CASSSRRRPYNEQFF
J gene: TRBJ2-3; V gene: TRBV30; D gene: TRBD2; clone size: .; CDR3 DNA: TGTGCCTGGAGAGCTAGCGGGAAAGATACGCAGTATTTT; CDR3 protein: CAWRASGKDTQYF
J gene: TRBJ2-7; V gene: TRBV7-7; D gene: .; clone size: many; CDR3 DNA: TGTGCCAGAAGACCTTTCGACCGGGACTGGATTTCCTACGAGCAGTACTTC; CDR3 protein: CARRPFDRDWISYEQYF
J gene: TRBJ1-2; V gene: TRBV28; D gene: .; clone size: .; CDR3 DNA: TGTGCCAGCAGTCCCGGGGGGCAAACCTATGGCTACACCTTC; CDR3 protein: CASSPGGQTYGYTF
J gene: TRBJ1-1; V gene: TRBV28; D gene: .; clone size: .; CDR3 DNA: TGTGCCAGCAGTTTAAGGGGAAGAGGCGGCACTGAAGCTTTCTTT; CDR3 protein: CASSLRGRGGTEAFF
J gene: TRBJ1-5; V gene: TRBV7-9; D gene: .; clone size: .; CDR3 DNA: TGTGCCAGCAGCCGAGACAACTATCAGCCCCAGCATTTT; CDR3 protein: CASSRDNYQPQHF
J gene: TRBJ2-7; V gene: TRBV27; D gene: TRBD1; clone size: .; CDR3 DNA: TGTGCCAGCAGGAGGGGGACAGGGTGGCGCGAGCAGTACTTC; CDR3 protein: CASRRGTGWREQYF
J gene: TRBJ2-4; V gene: TRBV2; D gene: .; clone size: .; CDR3 DNA: TGTGCCAGCAGTGAACGCCTAGCTGTCTGGAACATTCAGTACTTC; CDR3 protein: CASSERLAVWNIQYF
J gene: TRBJ2-7; V gene: TRBV29-1; D gene: .; clone size: .; CDR3 DNA: TGCAGCGTGGGGAAAGCAGGGAACTACGAGCAGTACTTC; CDR3 protein: CSVGKAGNYEQYF
J gene: TRBJ2-3; V gene: TRBV15; D gene: TRBD2; clone size: many; CDR3 DNA: TGTGCCACCAGCAAGGGGAGCGGGGGGTCGTGGGCAGATACGCAGTATTTT; CDR3 protein: CATSKGSGGSWADTQYF
J gene: TRBJ1-3; V gene: TRBV7-6; D gene: TRBD1; clone size: .; CDR3 DNA: TGTGCCAGCAGCCCGCGACAGGGGAAGGCTGGAAACACCATATATTTT; CDR3 protein: CASSPRQGKAGNTIYF
J gene: TRBJ2-3; V gene: TRBV7-2; D gene: TRBD2; clone size: .; CDR3 DNA: TGTGCCAGCAGCTTAGTGGGGACTAGCAAGGGCCGGGGGGATACGCAGTATTTT; CDR3 protein: CASSLVGTSKGRGDTQYF